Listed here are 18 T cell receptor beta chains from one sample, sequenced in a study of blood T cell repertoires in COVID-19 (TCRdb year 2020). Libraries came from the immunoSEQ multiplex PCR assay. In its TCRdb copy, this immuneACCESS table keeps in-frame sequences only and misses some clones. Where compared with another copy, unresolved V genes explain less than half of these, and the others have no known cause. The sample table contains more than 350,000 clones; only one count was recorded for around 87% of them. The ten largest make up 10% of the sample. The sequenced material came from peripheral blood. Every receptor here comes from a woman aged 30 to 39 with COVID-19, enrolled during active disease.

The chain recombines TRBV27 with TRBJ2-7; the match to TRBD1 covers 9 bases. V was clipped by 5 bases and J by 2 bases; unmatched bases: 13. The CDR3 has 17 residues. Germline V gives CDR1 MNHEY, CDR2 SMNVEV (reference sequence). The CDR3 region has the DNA TGTGCCAGCAGTGTAACCTCCCTACAGGGGGCTCCCTACGAGCAGTACTTC. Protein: CASSVTSLQGAPYEQYF.

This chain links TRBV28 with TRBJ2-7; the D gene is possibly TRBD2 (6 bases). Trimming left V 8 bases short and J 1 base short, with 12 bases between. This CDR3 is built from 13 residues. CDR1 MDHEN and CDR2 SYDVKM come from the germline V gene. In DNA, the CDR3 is TGTGCCAGCGTCCGGGACTTATCCTACGAGCAGTACTTC. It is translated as CASVRDLSYEQYF.

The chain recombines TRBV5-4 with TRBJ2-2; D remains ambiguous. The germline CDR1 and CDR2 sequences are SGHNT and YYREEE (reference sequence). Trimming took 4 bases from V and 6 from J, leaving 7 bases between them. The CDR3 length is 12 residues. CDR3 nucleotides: TGTGCCAGCAGCCCCTATCCCGGGGAGCTGTTTTTT. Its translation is CASSPYPGELFF.

CDR3 amino acids: CSASDFGSRSNQPQHF. As DNA, the CDR3 is TGCAGTGCTAGTGACTTCGGGTCCCGATCCAATCAGCCCCAGCATTTT. This chain joins TRBV20-1 and TRBJ1-5; D remains unclear. Germline V gene sequence: CDR1 DFQATT, CDR2 SNEGSKA (reference sequence). This CDR3 spans 16 amino acids. The germline V and J ends were trimmed by 3 bases and 3 bases, with 18 bases remaining between them.

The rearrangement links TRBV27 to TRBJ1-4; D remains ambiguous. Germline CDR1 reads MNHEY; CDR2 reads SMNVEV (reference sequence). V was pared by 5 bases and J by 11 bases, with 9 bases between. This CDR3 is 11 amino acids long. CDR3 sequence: CASSHNSKLFF. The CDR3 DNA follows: TGTGCCAGCAGTCATAACTCGAAACTGTTTTTT. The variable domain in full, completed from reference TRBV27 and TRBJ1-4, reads EAQVTQNPRYLITVTGKKLTVTCSQNMNHEYMSWYRQDPGLGLRQIYYSMNVEVTDKGDVPEGYKVSRKEKRNFPLILESPSPNQTSLYFCASSHNSKLFFGSGTQLSVL.

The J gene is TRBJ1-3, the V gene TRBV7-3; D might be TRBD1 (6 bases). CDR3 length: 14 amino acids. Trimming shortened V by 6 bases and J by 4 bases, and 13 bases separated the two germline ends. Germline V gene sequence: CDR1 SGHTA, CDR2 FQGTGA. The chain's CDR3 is CASSYQGYGNTIYF. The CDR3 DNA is TGTGCCAGCAGTTACCAGGGGTACGGAAACACCATATATTTT.

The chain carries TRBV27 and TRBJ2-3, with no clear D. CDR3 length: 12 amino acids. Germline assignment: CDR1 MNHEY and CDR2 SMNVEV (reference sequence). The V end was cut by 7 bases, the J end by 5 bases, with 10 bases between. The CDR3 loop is CASKHGGDTQYF. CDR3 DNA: TGTGCCAGCAAGCACGGCGGAGATACGCAGTATTTT.

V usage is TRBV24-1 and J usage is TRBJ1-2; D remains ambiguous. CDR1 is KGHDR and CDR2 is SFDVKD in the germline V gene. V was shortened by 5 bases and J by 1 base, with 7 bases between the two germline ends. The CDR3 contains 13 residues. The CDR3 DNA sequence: TGTGCCACCAGTGGTTCAGATAACTATGGCTACACCTTC. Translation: CATSGSDNYGYTF.

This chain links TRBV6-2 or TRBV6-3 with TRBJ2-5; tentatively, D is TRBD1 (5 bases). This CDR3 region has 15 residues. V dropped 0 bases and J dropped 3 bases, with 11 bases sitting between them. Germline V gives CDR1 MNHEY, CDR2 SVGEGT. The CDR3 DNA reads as TGTGCCAGCAGTTACTCGTTCCAGGGAAAAGAGACCCAGTACTTC. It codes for CASSYSFQGKETQYF.

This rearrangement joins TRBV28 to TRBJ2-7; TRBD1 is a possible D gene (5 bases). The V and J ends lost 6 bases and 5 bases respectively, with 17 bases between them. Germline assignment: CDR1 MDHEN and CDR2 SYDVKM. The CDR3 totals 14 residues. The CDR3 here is CASSSRGRADEQYF. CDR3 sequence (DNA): TGTGCCAGCAGCTCCCGTGGCAGGGCCGACGAGCAGTACTTC.

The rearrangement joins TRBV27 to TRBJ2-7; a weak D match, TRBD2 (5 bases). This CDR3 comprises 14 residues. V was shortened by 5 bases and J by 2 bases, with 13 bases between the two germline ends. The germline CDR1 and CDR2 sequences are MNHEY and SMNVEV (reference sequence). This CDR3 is CASSLEGRTYEQYF. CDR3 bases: TGTGCCAGCAGTCTGGAAGGGAGAACCTACGAGCAGTACTTC.

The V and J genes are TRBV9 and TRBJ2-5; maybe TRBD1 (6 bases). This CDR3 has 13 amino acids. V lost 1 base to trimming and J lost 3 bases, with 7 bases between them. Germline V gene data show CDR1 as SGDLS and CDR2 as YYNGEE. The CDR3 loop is CASSVSGEETQYF. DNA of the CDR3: TGTGCCAGCAGCGTATCAGGGGAAGAGACCCAGTACTTC.

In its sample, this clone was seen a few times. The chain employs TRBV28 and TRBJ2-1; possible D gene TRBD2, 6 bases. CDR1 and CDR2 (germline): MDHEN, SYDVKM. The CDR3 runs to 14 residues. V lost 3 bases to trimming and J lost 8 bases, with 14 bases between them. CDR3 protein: CASSFLSGPDEQFF. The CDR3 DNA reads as TGTGCCAGCAGTTTTTTAAGCGGGCCGGATGAGCAGTTCTTC.

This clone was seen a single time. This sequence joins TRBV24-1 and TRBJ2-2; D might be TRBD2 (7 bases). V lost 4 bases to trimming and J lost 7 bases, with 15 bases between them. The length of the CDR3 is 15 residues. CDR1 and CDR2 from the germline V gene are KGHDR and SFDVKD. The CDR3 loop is CATSEAGRGGGELFF. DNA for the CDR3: TGTGCCACCAGTGAAGCGGGACGAGGGGGCGGGGAGCTGTTTTTT.

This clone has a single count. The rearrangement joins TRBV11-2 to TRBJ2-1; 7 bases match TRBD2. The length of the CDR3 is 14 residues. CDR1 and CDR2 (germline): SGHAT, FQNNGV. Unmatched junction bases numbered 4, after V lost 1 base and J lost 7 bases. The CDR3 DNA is TGTGCCAGCAGCTTAGTCCGCGGGGGTAATGAGCAGTTCTTC. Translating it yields CASSLVRGGNEQFF.

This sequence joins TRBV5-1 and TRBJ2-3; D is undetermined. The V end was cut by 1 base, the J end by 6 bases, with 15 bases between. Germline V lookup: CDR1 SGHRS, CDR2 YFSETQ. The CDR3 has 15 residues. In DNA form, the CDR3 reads TGCGCCAGCAGCTTGAAGGTAGGCGGTTCGGATACGCAGTATTTT. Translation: CASSLKVGGSDTQYF.

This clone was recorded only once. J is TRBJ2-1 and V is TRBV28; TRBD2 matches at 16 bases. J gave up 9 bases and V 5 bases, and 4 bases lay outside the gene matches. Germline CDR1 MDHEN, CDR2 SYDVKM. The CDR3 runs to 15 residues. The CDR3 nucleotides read TGTGCCAGCAGTGGGACTAGCGGGAGGGCCGGTGAGCAGTTCTTC. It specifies CASSGTSGRAGEQFF.

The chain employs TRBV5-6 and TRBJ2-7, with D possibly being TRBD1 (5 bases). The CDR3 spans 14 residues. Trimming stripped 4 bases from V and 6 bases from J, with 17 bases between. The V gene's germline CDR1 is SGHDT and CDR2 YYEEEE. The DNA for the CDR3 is TGTGCCAGCAGCCCGCGAGTCGATGGGGCCGAGCAGTACTTC. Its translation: CASSPRVDGAEQYF.